This T cell receptor beta chain is drawn from a study of blood T cell repertoires in COVID-19. Using immunoSEQ multiplex PCR, the repertoire was profiled, and TCRdb retains in-frame clones only, with some absent. The sample lists roughly 60,000 clones; 75% to 80% were seen once. Trimming took off 7 bases at V and 4 bases at J, with 5 bases between the two ends. CDR3 length equals 11 residues. The germline gives CDR1 LGHNT, CDR2 FRNRAP. This chain uses TRBV12-5 with TRBJ2-1; D not certain. The source is a human donor in a cohort sampled during active COVID-19. The sequencing sample was made of peripheral blood. The CDR3 DNA sequence: TGTGCTAGTGCTAGATACAATGAGCAGTTCTTC. Residues: CASARYNEQFF.